Presented here are 7 T cell receptor beta chains from one specimen sequenced in a study of T cells after yellow fever vaccination. In TCRdb, the 5' RACE reads were re-called with MiXCR into one record per CDR3 protein. The data show just over 300,000 distinct CDR3 sequences, roughly 3.5% seen once. Here the sequenced sample was PBMCs, taken on the day of the yellow fever booster vaccination. Receptor source: a man in his late teens or twenties who received the YFV17D yellow fever vaccine.

The chain links TRBV18 to TRBJ2-1; D may be TRBD1 (8 bases). The CDR3 spans 16 residues. V shed 3 bases and J shed 1 base, with 13 bases lying between them. The germline V gene encodes CDR1 KGHSH and CDR2 LQKENI. The CDR3 DNA reads TGTGCCAGCTCACCCGGACAGGGAGGGTCCTACAATGAGCAGTTCTTC. This codes for CASSPGQGGSYNEQFF.

This clonotype has at least ten counts. The chain carries TRBV3-1 and TRBJ1-1; no clear D. CDR1 and CDR2 from the germline V gene are LGHDT and YNNKEL (reference sequence). The CDR3 has 13 residues. The V end lost 1 base, the J end lost 1 base, and 4 bases lay between the germline ends. CDR3 sequence: CASSQARNTEAFF. In nucleotides, the CDR3 is TGTGCCAGCAGCCAAGCCAGGAACACTGAAGCTTTCTTT. Together with reference TRBV3-1 and TRBJ1-1, the CDR3 gives the full variable domain: DTAVSQTPKYLVTQMGNDKSIKCEQNLGHDTMYWYKQDSKKFLKIMFSYNNKELIINETVPNRFSPKSPDKAHLNLHINSLELGDSAVYFCASSQARNTEAFFGQGTRLTVV.

The rearrangement links TRBV15 to TRBJ2-5; TRBD1 matches at 8 bases. CDR3 length equals 16 residues. Germline CDR1 LNHNV, CDR2 YYDKDF (reference sequence). Trimming removed 5 bases from V and 1 base from J; junction bases left unmatched: 9. DNA of the CDR3: TGTGCCACCAGCCGCCGACAGGGGATTTTCCAAGAGACCCAGTACTTC. Its translation: CATSRRQGIFQETQYF.

This clonotype was detected ten times or more. The DNA of the CDR3 is TGTGCCAGCAGAGGGGGGGCCAGCGATGAGCAGTTCTTC. Translation gives CASRGGASDEQFF. V is TRBV7-9 and J is TRBJ2-1, with D maybe TRBD2 (7 bases). The V gene lost 6 bases and the J gene lost 8 bases, with 14 bases spanning the gap. Per germline, CDR1 SEHNR and CDR2 FQNEAQ (reference sequence). The CDR3 is made up of 13 amino acids.

The CDR3 spells CASSINSGGARETQYF. CDR3 nucleotides: TGTGCCAGCAGCATAAATAGCGGGGGGGCCAGGGAGACCCAGTACTTC. The chain is built from TRBV12-3 or TRBV12-4 and TRBJ2-5, with 11 bases aligning to TRBD2. Trimming cost V 6 bases and J 5 bases; bases outside gene matches: 11. The CDR3 totals 16 residues.

The J gene is TRBJ2-1, the V gene TRBV6-5; 11 bases match TRBD2. Germline values: CDR1 MNHEY, CDR2 SVGAGI. Losses at the gene ends were 6 bases for V and 14 bases for J; bases not matched to a gene: 6. The CDR3 contains 12 residues. The CDR3 DNA follows: TGTGCCAGCAGAGCTCTAGCGGGGGGTGAGTTCTTC. This translates into CASRALAGGEFF.

The sample holds many counts of this clonotype. The V call is TRBV3-1, the J call TRBJ1-5; D gene uncertain. CDR3 size: 14 residues. From germline, CDR1 is LGHDT and CDR2 YNNKEL (reference sequence). The germline V and J ends were trimmed by 0 bases and 4 bases, with 7 bases remaining between them. CDR3 DNA: TGTGCCAGCAGCCAAGACTGGGCGAATCAGCCCCAGCATTTT. Its translation is CASSQDWANQPQHF.